This TCR beta chain was identified in a study of early T cells in non-severe SARS-CoV-2 infection. Germline CDR1 SNHLY, CDR2 FYNNEI. This CDR3 has 12 residues. V lost 8 bases, J lost 3 bases, and 10 bases lay in between. Attached unique molecular identifiers marked individual cDNA molecules. One entry per CDR3 protein, called by TCRdb with MiXCR from the 5' RACE reads. Counted here are about 89,000 distinct CDR3 sequences, roughly 15% occurring once; the ten biggest clones make up 0.58%. This receptor was taken from an adult who was a healthcare worker with PCR-confirmed SARS-CoV-2 infection or an uninfected control (not recorded which). Sequenced material: whole blood. This rearrangement joins TRBV2 to TRBJ1-1; no definite D call. The CDR3 DNA reads TGTGCCAGCGCGGGTGAGGACACTGAAGCTTTCTTT. This codes for CASAGEDTEAFF. The variable domain in full, completed from reference TRBV2 and TRBJ1-1, reads EPEVTQTPSHQVTQMGQEVILRCVPISNHLYFYWYRQILGQKVEFLVSFYNNEISEKSEIFDDQFSVERPDGSNFTLKIRSTKLEDSAMYFCASAGEDTEAFFGQGTRLTVV.